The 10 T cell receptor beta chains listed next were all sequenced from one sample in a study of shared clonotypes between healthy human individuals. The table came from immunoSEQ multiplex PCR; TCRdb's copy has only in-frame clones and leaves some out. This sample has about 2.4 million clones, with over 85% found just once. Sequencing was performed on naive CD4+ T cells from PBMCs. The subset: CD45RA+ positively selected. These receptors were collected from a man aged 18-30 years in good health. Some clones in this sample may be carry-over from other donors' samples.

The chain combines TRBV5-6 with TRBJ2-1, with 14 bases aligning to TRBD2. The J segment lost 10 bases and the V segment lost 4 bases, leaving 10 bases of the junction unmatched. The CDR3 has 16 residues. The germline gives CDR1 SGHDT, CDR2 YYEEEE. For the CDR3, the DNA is TGTGCCAGCAGCCCCCAAGGGACTAGCGGGAGAGGAGAGCAGTTCTTC. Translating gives CASSPQGTSGRGEQFF.

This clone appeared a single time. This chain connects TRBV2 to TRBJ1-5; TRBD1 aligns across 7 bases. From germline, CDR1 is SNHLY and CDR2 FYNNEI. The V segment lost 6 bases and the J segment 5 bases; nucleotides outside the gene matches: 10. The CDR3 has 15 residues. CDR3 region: CASSGPGGPYQPQHF. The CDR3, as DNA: TGTGCCAGCAGCGGCCCAGGGGGACCTTATCAGCCCCAGCATTTT.

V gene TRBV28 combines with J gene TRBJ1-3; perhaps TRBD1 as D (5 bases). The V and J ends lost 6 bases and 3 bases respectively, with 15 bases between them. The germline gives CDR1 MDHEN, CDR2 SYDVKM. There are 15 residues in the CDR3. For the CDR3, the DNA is TGTGCCAGCAGCCCGGCGGGGGGAATTGGAAACACCATATATTTT. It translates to CASSPAGGIGNTIYF.

CDR3 sequence (DNA): TGTGCCAGCAGGAGACCCTATGGCTACACCTTC. Protein: CASRRPYGYTF. The J gene is TRBJ1-2, the V gene TRBV19; the D is unclear. Germline V gene data show CDR1 as LNHDA and CDR2 as SQIVND (reference sequence). Trimming took 9 bases from V and 4 from J, leaving 9 bases between them. The CDR3 length is 11 residues.

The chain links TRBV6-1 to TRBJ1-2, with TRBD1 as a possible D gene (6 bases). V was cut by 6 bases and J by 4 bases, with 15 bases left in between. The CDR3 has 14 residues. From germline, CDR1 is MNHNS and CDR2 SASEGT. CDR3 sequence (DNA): TGTGCCAGCAGAACATACGACAGGATCTATGGCTACACCTTC. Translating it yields CASRTYDRIYGYTF.

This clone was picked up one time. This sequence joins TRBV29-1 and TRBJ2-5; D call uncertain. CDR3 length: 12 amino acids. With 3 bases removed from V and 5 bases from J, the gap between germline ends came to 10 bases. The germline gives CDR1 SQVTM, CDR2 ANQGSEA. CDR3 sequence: CSVEASGETQYF. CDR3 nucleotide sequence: TGCAGCGTTGAGGCGAGTGGTGAGACCCAGTACTTC.

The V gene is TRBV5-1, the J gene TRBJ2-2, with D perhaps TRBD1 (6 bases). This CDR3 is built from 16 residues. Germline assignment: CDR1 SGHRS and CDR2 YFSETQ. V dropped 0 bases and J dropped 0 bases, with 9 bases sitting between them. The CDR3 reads CASSLGGTPNTGELFF. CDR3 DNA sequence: TGCGCCAGCAGCTTGGGGGGGACACCGAACACCGGGGAGCTGTTTTTT.

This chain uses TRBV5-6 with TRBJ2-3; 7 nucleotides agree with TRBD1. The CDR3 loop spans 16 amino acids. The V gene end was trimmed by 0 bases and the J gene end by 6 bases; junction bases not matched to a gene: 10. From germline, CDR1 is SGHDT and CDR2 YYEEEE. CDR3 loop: CASSLANRGARDTQYF. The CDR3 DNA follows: TGTGCCAGCAGCTTGGCCAACAGGGGCGCAAGGGATACGCAGTATTTT. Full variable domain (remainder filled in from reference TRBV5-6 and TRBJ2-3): DAGVTQSPTHLIKTRGQQVTLRCSPKSGHDTVSWYQQALGQGPQFIFQYYEEEERQRGNFPDRFSGHQFPNYSSELNVNALLLGDSALYLCASSLANRGARDTQYFGPGTRLTVL.

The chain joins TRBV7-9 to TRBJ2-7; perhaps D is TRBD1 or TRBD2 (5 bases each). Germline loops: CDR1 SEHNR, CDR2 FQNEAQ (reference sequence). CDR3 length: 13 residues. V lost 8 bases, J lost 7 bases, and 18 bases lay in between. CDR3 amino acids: CASATRDPLEQYF. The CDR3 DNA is TGTGCCAGCGCAACCCGGGACCCTCTAGAGCAGTACTTC.

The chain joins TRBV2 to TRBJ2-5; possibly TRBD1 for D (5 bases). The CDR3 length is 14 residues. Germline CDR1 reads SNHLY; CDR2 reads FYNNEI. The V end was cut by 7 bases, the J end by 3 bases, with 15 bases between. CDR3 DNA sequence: TGTGCCAGCATCTATCAGACAGCGAAAGAGACCCAGTACTTC. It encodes CASIYQTAKETQYF.